The 9 T cell receptor beta chains below all came from one sample that was sequenced in a study of OX40 agonist ivuxolimab in advanced cancers. This table comes from immunoSEQ multiplex PCR, and its TCRdb copy is limited to in-frame clones, with some not included. The table has tens of thousands of clones, approximately 90% seen once. This sample comprised CD4+ or CD8+ T cells sorted from blood, obtained in a trial of the OX40 agonist ivuxolimab. The receptors here all came from an adult with an advanced solid tumor such as melanoma, head and neck, liver or kidney cancer.

The gene calls are TRBV9 and TRBJ2-5, with 7 positions matching TRBD1. V lost 0 bases and J lost 1; bases outside the gene matches: 3. The CDR3 contains 15 residues. Germline values: CDR1 SGDLS, CDR2 YYNGEE. The CDR3 DNA follows: TGTGCCAGCAGCGTAGATGGGACAGCCCAAGAGACCCAGTACTTC. The encoded protein is CASSVDGTAQETQYF.

This clone has just one count. The chain links TRBV5-4 to TRBJ1-5, with 8 nucleotides matching TRBD1. This CDR3 has 16 amino acids. Germline CDR1 SGHNT, CDR2 YYREEE (reference sequence). The trim removed 4 bases at V and 4 bases at J, leaving 10 bases unmatched. The CDR3 DNA follows: TGTGCCAGCAGCCGAATGACAGGGGCGGGTAATCAGCCCCAGCATTTT. Translating gives CASSRMTGAGNQPQHF.

The chain couples TRBV2 to TRBJ2-1; the D gene is possibly TRBD2 (7 bases). The CDR3 covers 16 residues. Looked up from germline, CDR1 is SNHLY and CDR2 is FYNNEI. V lost 7 bases to trimming and J lost 5 bases, with 21 bases between them. The CDR3 DNA sequence: TGTGCCAGCACCCTCCGGGGGCGGGAGAGCAACAATGAGCAGTTCTTC. The encoded protein is CASTLRGRESNNEQFF.

The chain links TRBV2 to TRBJ2-4; TRBD2 is a possible D gene (5 bases). Deletions cut 5 bases from V and 4 bases from J, with 9 bases between. CDR3 length equals 13 residues. CDR1 is SNHLY, CDR2 FYNNEI, per germline. The CDR3 is CASSRERKNIQYF. The CDR3, as DNA: TGTGCCAGCAGTAGGGAGCGGAAAAACATTCAGTACTTC.

The rearrangement uses TRBV5-4 and TRBJ1-5; D is possibly TRBD1 (5 bases). Germline assignment: CDR1 SGHNT and CDR2 YYREEE (reference sequence). CDR3 length: 13 amino acids. V lost 0 bases and J 8 bases, leaving 9 bases between the germline ends. The CDR3 DNA is TGTGCCAGCAGCTTGGGGGGCGGCGAGCCCCAGCATTTT. Amino acid sequence: CASSLGGGEPQHF.

V is TRBV7-2 and J is TRBJ2-1; D may correspond to TRBD1 or TRBD2 (5 bases each). Germline lookup yields CDR1 SGHTA and CDR2 FQGNSA. Trimming took off 1 base at V and 1 base at J, with 17 bases between the two ends. The CDR3 extends over 18 amino acids. This CDR3 is CASSLDRPGLYSYNEQFF. DNA of the CDR3: TGTGCCAGCAGCTTAGACAGGCCCGGACTTTATTCCTACAATGAGCAGTTCTTC.

This clone has just one count. The chain combines TRBV19 with TRBJ2-1, with D possibly matching TRBD1 (5 bases). Germline assignment: CDR1 LNHDA and CDR2 SQIVND (reference sequence). The CDR3 covers 14 residues. Deletions cut 6 bases from V and 5 bases from J, with 14 bases between. CDR3 sequence reads: CASSQQGLHNEQFF. Here the CDR3 DNA reads TGTGCCAGTAGCCAGCAGGGTCTCCACAATGAGCAGTTCTTC. Combining the CDR3 with reference TRBV19 and TRBJ2-1 gives the whole variable domain DGGITQSPKYLFRKEGQNVTLSCEQNLNHDAMYWYRQDPGQGLRLIYYSQIVNDFQKGDIAEGYSVSREKKESFPLTVTSAQKNPTAFYLCASSQQGLHNEQFFGPGTRLTVL.

The chain uses TRBV7-9 and TRBJ2-6; unclear D gene. The CDR3 contains 14 residues. CDR1 SEHNR and CDR2 FQNEAQ come from the germline V gene (reference sequence). V dropped 5 bases and J dropped 2 bases, with 7 bases sitting between them. This chain's CDR3 is CASSPPPGANVLTF. The CDR3 coding sequence is TGTGCCAGCAGCCCGCCCCCTGGGGCCAACGTCCTGACTTTC.

CDR3 sequence: CASSERGLASANEQFF. DNA of the CDR3: TGTGCCAGCAGTGAAAGGGGCCTAGCTTCGGCCAATGAGCAGTTCTTC. V usage is TRBV2 and J usage is TRBJ2-1; D is perhaps TRBD1 or TRBD2 (5 bases each). V lost 2 bases to trimming and J lost 6 bases, with 17 bases between them. CDR3 length equals 16 residues. The germline gives CDR1 SNHLY, CDR2 FYNNEI.